This T cell receptor (beta chain) stems from a study of blood T cell repertoires in COVID-19. In the study overall: The study drew acute and convalescent COVID-19 samples from the United States, Italy and Spain.

The junction had 2 bases not matched to a gene; V was cut back by 1 base and J by 1 base. The length of the CDR3 is 15 residues. Germline CDR1 SGHNT, CDR2 YENEEA. This clone has more than one count but fewer than ten. Repertoires were generated with immunoSEQ multiplex PCR, while TCRdb's copy carries only in-frame clones and drops some. This table has about 260,000 clones, over 75% appearing once. This clonotype was sampled from a human donor in a cohort sampled during active COVID-19. What was sequenced was peripheral blood. This chain joins TRBV11-3 and TRBJ1-1; 8 bases map to TRBD1. The CDR3 loop is CASSLGGTGNTEAFF. CDR3 coding DNA: TGTGCCAGCAGCTTAGGAGGGACAGGGAACACTGAAGCTTTCTTT.